Sequencing of this TCR beta chain was carried out in a study of blood T cell repertoires in COVID-19. The ends lost 1 base at V and 5 bases at J; junction bases unmatched: 7. From germline, CDR1 is MNHEY and CDR2 SVGAGI. This CDR3 comprises 15 residues. Measured with immunoSEQ multiplex PCR; TCRdb has only the in-frame clones, and not every one. The data hold about 210,000 clones, with 84% observed a single time. The chain is built from TRBV6-5 and TRBJ2-5, with 7 positions matching TRBD1. This TCR was sampled from a woman in her fifties or sixties with active or convalescent COVID-19. Sequencing was carried out using peripheral blood. The CDR3 loop is CASSYWDSPGETQYF. Here the CDR3 DNA reads TGTGCCAGCAGTTACTGGGACAGCCCGGGGGAGACCCAGTACTTC.